Shown below are 27 T cell receptor beta chains from a single sample sequenced in a study of shared clonotypes between healthy human individuals. Using immunoSEQ multiplex PCR, the repertoire was profiled, and TCRdb retains in-frame clones only, with some absent. Seen here are 2 million to 2.5 million clones, over 85% observed once, and the top ten hold under 0.45%. Sequences were obtained from naive CD4+ T cells from PBMCs. Subset denoted: CD45RA+ positively selected. Every receptor here comes from a man between 18 and 35 years old in good health. Some clones in this sample may be carry-over from other donors' samples.

The V gene is TRBV9, the J gene TRBJ2-7; D tentatively reads TRBD1 or TRBD2 (6 bases each). From germline, CDR1 is SGDLS and CDR2 YYNGEE. Trimming took off 3 bases at V and 5 bases at J, with 18 bases between the two ends. The CDR3 length is 15 residues. The CDR3 loop is CASSARQAGRDEQYF. The DNA of the CDR3 is TGTGCCAGCAGCGCCCGACAGGCGGGAAGAGACGAGCAGTACTTC.

V is TRBV5-4 and J is TRBJ2-5, with 7 bases fitting TRBD2. This CDR3 spans 14 amino acids. V lost 3 bases to trimming and J lost 4 bases; unmatched junction nucleotides: 6. The germline CDR1 and CDR2 sequences are SGHNT and YYREEE (reference sequence). This chain's CDR3 is CASSWGGVGETQYF. CDR3 coding DNA: TGTGCCAGCAGCTGGGGGGGTGTTGGAGAGACCCAGTACTTC.

The rearrangement joins TRBV2 to TRBJ1-5, with D possibly being TRBD1 (5 bases). The CDR3 consists of 17 residues. Germline V CDR1 and CDR2: SNHLY, FYNNEI. The germline V and J ends were trimmed by 1 base and 4 bases, with 17 bases remaining between them. The CDR3 region is CASSEEFSVGENQPQHF. CDR3 DNA sequence: TGTGCCAGCAGTGAAGAATTTAGTGTAGGGGAGAATCAGCCCCAGCATTTT.

This clone appeared a single time. The chain has TRBV6-1 and TRBJ2-3; 9 bases line up with TRBD2. There are 16 residues in the CDR3. Germline values: CDR1 MNHNS, CDR2 SASEGT. Trimming cost V 1 base and J 5 bases; bases outside gene matches: 7. The CDR3 is CASSEGYSGSGDTQYF. The CDR3 region has the DNA TGTGCCAGCAGTGAAGGGTATAGCGGGAGTGGAGATACGCAGTATTTT.

The chain is built from TRBV10-2 and TRBJ1-4, with D hard to call. The CDR3 sequence is 14 residues long. Per germline, CDR1 WSHSY and CDR2 SAAADI. Trimming removed 7 bases at V and 7 bases at J, with 16 bases between. The CDR3 nucleotides read TGCGCCAGCATGGATCTGTCGGGGTCTGAAAAACTGTTTTTT. It is translated as CASMDLSGSEKLFF.

This rearrangement joins TRBV14 to TRBJ1-1; 8 positions agree with TRBD1. Germline CDR1 reads SGHDN; CDR2 reads FVKESK. The CDR3 has 15 residues. Losses at the gene ends were 4 bases for V and 4 bases for J; bases not matched to a gene: 8. The CDR3 here is CASSPPTGDFTEAFF. The CDR3 region has the DNA TGTGCCAGCAGCCCACCGACAGGGGACTTCACTGAAGCTTTCTTT.

The chain has TRBV11-1 and TRBJ1-2; 7 bases are shared with TRBD1. CDR3 size: 14 residues. The trim removed 5 bases at V and 6 bases at J, leaving 9 bases unmatched. Germline V gives CDR1 SGHAT, CDR2 FQDESV (reference sequence). CDR3 sequence reads: CASSTWTGSDGYTF. CDR3 sequence (DNA): TGTGCCAGCAGCACGTGGACAGGTTCGGATGGCTACACCTTC.

In its sample, this clone was seen once. V usage is TRBV5-8 and J usage is TRBJ2-1, with 9 bases fitting TRBD2. With V trimmed by 4 bases and J by 4 bases, 9 bases remained unmatched. CDR3 size: 16 residues. Looked up from germline, CDR1 is SGHTS and CDR2 is YDEGEE. The CDR3 protein is CASSRDRLAEYNEQFF. CDR3 nucleotide sequence: TGTGCCAGCAGCCGGGATCGACTAGCGGAATACAATGAGCAGTTCTTC.

In its sample, this clone was seen once. This chain joins TRBV29-1 and TRBJ2-7, with 7 bases aligning to TRBD1. CDR1 is SQVTM and CDR2 is ANQGSEA in the germline V gene. CDR3 length equals 14 residues. V lost 1 base to trimming and J lost 2 bases; unmatched junction nucleotides: 5. Here the CDR3 DNA reads TGCAGCGTTGAAGCGACAGGGCCCACCTACGAGCAGTACTTC. As protein: CSVEATGPTYEQYF.

The chain couples TRBV6-6 to TRBJ2-6; D may be TRBD1 or TRBD2 (5 bases each). Germline loops: CDR1 MNHNY, CDR2 SVGAGI (reference sequence). This CDR3 comprises 14 residues. Trimming shortened V by 8 bases and J by 4 bases, and 12 bases separated the two germline ends. The CDR3 coding sequence is TGTGCCAGCCTGGCAGGGACCGGGGCCAACGTCCTGACTTTC. Encoded protein: CASLAGTGANVLTF.

The chain carries TRBV19 and TRBJ1-1; D gene ambiguous. Trimming removed 10 bases from V and 1 base from J, with 16 bases in between. The length of the CDR3 is 14 residues. Germline CDR1 and CDR2: LNHDA and SQIVND (reference sequence). The CDR3 region has the DNA TGTGCCACTGGGCGAGGATTAGGGAACACTGAAGCTTTCTTT. Its translation is CATGRGLGNTEAFF.

This rearrangement joins TRBV19 to TRBJ1-2; the D is unclear. The CDR3 has 16 residues. The germline CDR1 and CDR2 sequences are LNHDA and SQIVND (reference sequence). Trimming cost V 0 bases and J 13 bases, with 24 bases left between them. The CDR3 here is CASSIDRRLGEVSGTF. CDR3 coding DNA: TGTGCCAGTAGTATAGATCGTAGATTGGGCGAAGTGAGCGGCACCTTC.

The chain recombines TRBV5-4 with TRBJ2-1; D gene uncertain. V was clipped by 8 bases and J by 0 bases, with 12 bases between them. CDR3 length equals 14 residues. Germline V gene sequence: CDR1 SGHNT, CDR2 YYREEE (reference sequence). The CDR3 spells CASTKSSSYNEQFF. CDR3 nucleotides: TGTGCCAGTACTAAATCGAGCTCCTACAATGAGCAGTTCTTC.

In its sample, this clone was seen a few times. This chain joins TRBV5-1 and TRBJ1-2; 7 bases line up with TRBD1. The CDR3 sequence is 14 residues long. Germline CDR1 SGHRS, CDR2 YFSETQ. Unmatched junction bases numbered 3, after V lost 0 bases and J lost 4 bases. DNA of the CDR3: TGCGCCAGCAGCTTGGAAACAGGGGTCTATGGCTACACCTTC. The encoded protein is CASSLETGVYGYTF.

The gene calls are TRBV29-1 and TRBJ1-1; D is unclear. Germline values: CDR1 SQVTM, CDR2 ANQGSEA. The CDR3 runs 13 residues. V was shortened by 6 bases and J by 0 bases, with 11 bases between the two germline ends. CDR3: CSVHGVVNTEAFF. DNA of the CDR3: TGCAGCGTGCACGGAGTGGTGAACACTGAAGCTTTCTTT.

The gene calls are TRBV18 and TRBJ2-3; 7 bases line up with TRBD1. Germline assignment: CDR1 KGHSH and CDR2 LQKENI. Trimming removed 5 bases from V and 2 bases from J; junction bases left unmatched: 13. CDR3 length: 17 amino acids. The CDR3 loop is CASSSRQGLLFTDTQYF. Written as DNA, the CDR3 is TGTGCCAGCTCATCCCGACAGGGTTTACTATTCACAGATACGCAGTATTTT.

The CDR3 protein is CASSQVTGLRNTEAFF. In DNA, the CDR3 is TGTGCCAGCAGCCAAGTTACAGGGTTGAGGAACACTGAAGCTTTCTTT. V and J are TRBV5-4 and TRBJ1-1; D is possibly TRBD1 (6 bases). The CDR3 sequence is 16 residues long. Trimming took off 4 bases at V and 1 base at J, with 17 bases between the two ends. In germline, CDR1 is SGHNT, CDR2 YYREEE (reference sequence).

The chain employs TRBV11-2 and TRBJ2-7; 13 bases line up with TRBD2. Germline V gene data show CDR1 as SGHAT and CDR2 as FQNNGV. The CDR3 is 15 amino acids. V gave up 8 bases and J gave up 3 bases; unmatched junction bases: 7. Here the CDR3 reads CASRGTSGIHYEQYF. CDR3 sequence (DNA): TGTGCCAGCCGCGGGACTAGCGGGATCCACTACGAGCAGTACTTC. Full variable domain (rest looked up from reference TRBV11-2 and TRBJ2-7): EAGVAQSPRYKIIEKRQSVAFWCNPISGHATLYWYQQILGQGPKLLIQFQNNGVVDDSQLPKDRFSAERLKGVDSTLKIQPAKLEDSAVYLCASRGTSGIHYEQYFGPGTRLTVT.

The chain has TRBV7-4 and TRBJ2-5, with TRBD1 identical over 10 bases. The V gene's germline CDR1 is SGHVT and CDR2 SQSDAQ. The CDR3 is 18 residues long. The V segment lost 5 bases and the J segment 5 bases; nucleotides outside the gene matches: 17. This CDR3 is CASSPRQGASREVETQYF. Here the CDR3 DNA reads TGTGCCAGCAGCCCACGACAGGGGGCCTCAAGGGAGGTGGAGACCCAGTACTTC. Together with reference TRBV7-4 and TRBJ2-5, the CDR3 gives the full variable domain: GAGVSQSPRYKVAKRGRDVALRCDSISGHVTLYWYRQTLGQGSEVLTYSQSDAQRDKSGRPSGRFSAERPERSVSTLKIQRTEQGDSAVYLCASSPRQGASREVETQYFGPGTRLLVL.

This chain joins TRBV5-1 and TRBJ2-7; no firm D call. Looked up from germline, CDR1 is SGHRS and CDR2 is YFSETQ. V was clipped by 0 bases and J by 2 bases, with 9 bases between them. CDR3 length: 14 residues. DNA of the CDR3: TGCGCCAGCAGCTTGGGGCCCAGTACCTACGAGCAGTACTTC. It encodes CASSLGPSTYEQYF.

The V gene is TRBV27, the J gene TRBJ2-1, with TRBD2 matching 9 bases. V lost 3 bases and J lost 15; bases outside the gene matches: 12. CDR3 length: 14 amino acids. The germline CDR1 and CDR2 sequences are MNHEY and SMNVEV (reference sequence). The CDR3 is CASSFLGLATDRFF. The CDR3 bases are TGTGCCAGCAGTTTCCTCGGACTAGCGACAGACCGGTTCTTC.

The chain combines TRBV7-2 with TRBJ1-5; TRBD1 aligns across 7 bases. Germline CDR1 reads SGHTA; CDR2 reads FQGNSA. The CDR3 extends over 15 amino acids. V shed 0 bases, J shed 4 bases, and the junction held 3 bases outside the gene matches. The CDR3 coding sequence is TGTGCCAGCAGCTTAGCGGGACAGAGTAATCAGCCCCAGCATTTT. Protein sequence: CASSLAGQSNQPQHF.

The chain is built from TRBV27 and TRBJ2-5; tentatively, D is TRBD1 (5 bases). V lost 3 bases, J lost 2 bases, and 13 bases lay in between. The CDR3 covers 15 residues. Germline V lookup: CDR1 MNHEY, CDR2 SMNVEV (reference sequence). CDR3 sequence reads: CASSFSTHRQETQYF. Written as DNA, the CDR3 is TGTGCCAGCAGTTTCTCGACCCACAGGCAAGAGACCCAGTACTTC.

The V and J genes are TRBV18 and TRBJ2-1, with D perhaps assigned TRBD1 or TRBD2 (5 bases each). Germline loops: CDR1 KGHSH, CDR2 LQKENI. V was pared by 3 bases and J by 6 bases, with 24 bases between. The CDR3 loop spans 18 amino acids. DNA for the CDR3: TGTGCCAGCTCACCCCGGAAGGCGGAGGATGGGGCGCGCAATGAGCAGTTCTTC. It codes for CASSPRKAEDGARNEQFF.

This rearrangement joins TRBV18 to TRBJ1-1; D not certain. Looked up from germline, CDR1 is KGHSH and CDR2 is LQKENI. The CDR3 spans 13 residues. V was trimmed by 3 bases and J by 5 bases, leaving 10 bases between them. The CDR3 DNA follows: TGTGCCAGCTCACCGGGGATGGGGACTGAAGCTTTCTTT. This codes for CASSPGMGTEAFF.

The chain recombines TRBV4-1 with TRBJ2-7, with D unresolved. The germline CDR1 and CDR2 sequences are MGHRA and YSYEKL. Between the trimmed V and J ends, which lost 0 bases and 1 base, there was a span of 13 bases. The CDR3 has 16 amino acids. CDR3 sequence: CASSQDIGVRSYEQYF. As DNA, the CDR3 is TGCGCCAGCAGCCAAGATATTGGGGTGAGGTCCTACGAGCAGTACTTC.

V usage is TRBV7-3 and J usage is TRBJ2-1; 9 nucleotides match TRBD1. The CDR3 loop spans 15 amino acids. Germline V gene data show CDR1 as SGHTA and CDR2 as FQGTGA. The V and J ends lost 3 bases and 8 bases, in that order; junction bases with no gene match: 8. For the CDR3, the DNA is TGTGCCAGCAGCTTTCCCGGGACAGGGTTCGATGAGCAGTTCTTC. It translates to CASSFPGTGFDEQFF.